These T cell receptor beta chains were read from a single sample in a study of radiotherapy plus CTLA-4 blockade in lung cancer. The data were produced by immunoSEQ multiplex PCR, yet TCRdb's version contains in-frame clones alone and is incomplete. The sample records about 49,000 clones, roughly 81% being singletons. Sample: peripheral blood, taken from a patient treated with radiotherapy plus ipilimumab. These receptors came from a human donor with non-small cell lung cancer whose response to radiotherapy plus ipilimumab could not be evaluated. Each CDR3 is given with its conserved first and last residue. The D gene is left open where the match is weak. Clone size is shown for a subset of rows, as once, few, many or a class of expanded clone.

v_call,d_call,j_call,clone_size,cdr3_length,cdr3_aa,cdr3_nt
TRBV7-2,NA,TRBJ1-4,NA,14,CASSSGTRGEKLFF,TGTGCCAGCAGCTCTGGGACAAGGGGTGAAAAACTGTTTTTT
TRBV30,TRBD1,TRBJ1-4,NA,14,CAWSEAGGAEKLFF,TGTGCCTGGAGTGAGGCAGGGGGCGCCGAAAAACTGTTTTTT
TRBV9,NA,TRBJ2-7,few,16,CASSATVEGRSYEQYF,TGTGCCAGCAGCGCCACTGTAGAGGGTAGATCCTACGAGCAGTACTTC
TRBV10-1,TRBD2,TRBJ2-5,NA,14,CASRYIGRGETQYF,TGCGCCAGCCGATACATCGGGAGGGGAGAGACCCAGTACTTC
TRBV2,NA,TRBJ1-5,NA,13,CASSLDRNQPQHF,TGTGCCAGCAGTCTAGACAGGAATCAGCCCCAGCATTTT
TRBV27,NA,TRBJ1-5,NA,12,CATGLSNQPQHF,TGTGCCACAGGTTTAAGCAATCAGCCCCAGCATTTT
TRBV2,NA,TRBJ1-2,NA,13,CASSAGRPYGYTF,TGTGCCAGCAGTGCGGGGAGGCCCTATGGCTACACCTTC
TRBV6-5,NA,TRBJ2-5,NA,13,CASTTVQAETQYF,TGTGCCAGCACCACGGTCCAGGCGGAGACCCAGTACTTC
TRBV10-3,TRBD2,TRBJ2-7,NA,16,CAISESGSGSHYEQYF,TGTGCCATCAGTGAGTCGGGTAGCGGGAGTCACTACGAGCAGTACTTC
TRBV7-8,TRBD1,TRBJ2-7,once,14,CASSYGQGNYEQYF,TGTGCCAGCAGCTACGGACAGGGTAACTACGAGCAGTACTTC
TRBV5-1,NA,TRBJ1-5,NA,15,CASSSLGGDSQPQHF,TGCGCCAGCAGCTCGCTGGGAGGCGACAGTCAGCCCCAGCATTTT
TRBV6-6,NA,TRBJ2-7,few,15,CASSYTGSTTYEQYF,TGTGCCAGCAGTTATACAGGATCTACTACTTACGAGCAGTACTTC
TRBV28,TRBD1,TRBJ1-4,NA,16,CASSPDRGLANEKLFF,TGTGCCAGCAGTCCCGACAGGGGGCTAGCTAATGAAAAACTGTTTTTT
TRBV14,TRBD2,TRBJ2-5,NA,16,CASSQFPGTSGETQYF,TGTGCCAGCAGCCAATTCCCCGGGACTAGTGGAGAGACCCAGTACTTC
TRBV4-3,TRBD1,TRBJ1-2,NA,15,CASSQDDRGDYGYTF,TGCGCCAGCAGCCAAGACGACAGGGGCGACTATGGCTACACCTTC
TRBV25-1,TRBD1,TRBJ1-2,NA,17,CASSDPTDDRADYGYTF,TGTGCCAGCAGTGACCCCACGGACGACAGGGCGGATTATGGCTACACCTTC
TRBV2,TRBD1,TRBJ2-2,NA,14,CASRRQGGTGELFF,TGTGCCAGCAGGCGACAGGGGGGCACCGGGGAGCTGTTTTTT
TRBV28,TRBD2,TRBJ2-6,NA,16,CASWGGRDSGANVLTF,TGTGCCAGCTGGGGGGGAAGAGACTCTGGGGCCAACGTCCTGACTTTC
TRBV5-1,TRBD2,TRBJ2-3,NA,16,CASSLAPAGEADTQYF,TGCGCCAGCAGCTTGGCCCCAGCGGGAGAAGCAGATACGCAGTATTTT
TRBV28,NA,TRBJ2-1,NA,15,CASTLDSSSYNEQFF,TGTGCCAGCACCCTGGACTCGAGCTCCTACAATGAGCAGTTCTTC
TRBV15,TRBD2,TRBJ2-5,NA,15,CATSRAGGRQETQYF,TGTGCCACCAGCAGAGCTGGCGGGAGGCAAGAGACCCAGTACTTC
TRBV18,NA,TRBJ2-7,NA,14,CASSTARDPYEQYF,TGTGCCAGCTCGACGGCGCGGGACCCCTACGAGCAGTACTTC
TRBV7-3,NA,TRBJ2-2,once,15,CASSLRGEGTGELFF,TGTGCCAGCAGCTTACGCGGGGAAGGGACCGGGGAGCTGTTTTTT
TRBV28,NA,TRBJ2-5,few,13,CASSWRQQETQYF,TGTGCCAGCAGTTGGAGACAGCAAGAGACCCAGTACTTC
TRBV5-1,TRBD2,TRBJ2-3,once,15,CASMISGRIGDTQYF,TGCGCCAGCATGATTAGCGGGAGGATAGGAGATACGCAGTATTTT
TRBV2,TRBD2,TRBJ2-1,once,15,CASRETSGPYNEQFF,TGTGCCAGCAGGGAGACTAGCGGTCCCTACAATGAGCAGTTCTTC
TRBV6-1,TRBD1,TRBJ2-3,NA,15,CASRKQGSSTDTQYF,TGTGCCAGCAGAAAACAGGGGTCGAGCACAGATACGCAGTATTTT
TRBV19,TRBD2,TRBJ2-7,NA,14,CASSIRGLDYEQYF,TGTGCCAGTAGTATAAGGGGACTAGACTACGAGCAGTACTTC
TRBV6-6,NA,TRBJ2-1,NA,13,CASTGGWYNEQFF,TGTGCCAGCACCGGGGGTTGGTACAATGAGCAGTTCTTC
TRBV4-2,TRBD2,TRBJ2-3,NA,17,CASSHTLAGGGTDTQYF,TGTGCCAGCAGCCACACCCTAGCGGGAGGGGGGACAGATACGCAGTATTTT
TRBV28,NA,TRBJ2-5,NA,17,CASSLGRGRVYQETQYF,TGTGCCAGCAGTTTGGGTCGCGGCAGGGTGTACCAAGAGACCCAGTACTTC
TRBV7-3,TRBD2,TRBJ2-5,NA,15,CASRGLAGAGETQYF,TGTGCCAGCAGGGGCCTAGCGGGAGCAGGGGAGACCCAGTACTTC
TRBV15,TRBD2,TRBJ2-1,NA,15,CATSRGSREDNEQFF,TGTGCCACCAGTAGAGGAAGCCGGGAGGACAATGAGCAGTTCTTC
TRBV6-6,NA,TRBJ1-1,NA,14,CASSYMGQNTEAFF,TGTGCCAGCAGTTACATGGGGCAGAACACTGAAGCTTTCTTT
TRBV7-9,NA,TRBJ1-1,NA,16,CASSPRRQGSGTEAFF,TGTGCCAGCAGCCCCAGAAGGCAGGGGTCGGGCACTGAAGCTTTCTTT
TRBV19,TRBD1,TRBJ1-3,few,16,CASSSPGQGRGNTIYF,TGTGCCAGTAGTTCTCCGGGACAGGGACGAGGAAACACCATATATTTT
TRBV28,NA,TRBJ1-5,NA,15,CASSTTGSSNQPQHF,TGTGCCAGCAGCACGACAGGATCTAGCAATCAGCCCCAGCATTTT
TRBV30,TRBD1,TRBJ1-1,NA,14,CAWSQDRESTEAFF,TGTGCCTGGAGCCAGGACAGGGAGAGCACTGAAGCTTTCTTT
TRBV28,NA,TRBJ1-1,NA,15,CASGEPGGGRTEAFF,TGTGCCAGCGGTGAACCCGGTGGGGGGAGAACTGAAGCTTTCTTT
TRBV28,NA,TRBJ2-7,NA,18,CASSSSGTRVLPTYEQYF,TGTGCCAGCAGTTCATCCGGGACTCGAGTTTTACCCACCTACGAGCAGTACTTC
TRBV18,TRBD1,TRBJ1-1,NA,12,CASSLTGVEAFF,TGTGCCAGCTCACTGACAGGGGTTGAAGCTTTCTTT
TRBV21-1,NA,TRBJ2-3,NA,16,CASSPGGSVITDTQYF,TGTGCCAGCAGCCCAGGGGGCAGCGTAATCACAGATACGCAGTATTTT
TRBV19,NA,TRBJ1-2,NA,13,CASSSPDSNGYTF,TGTGCCAGTAGCTCCCCGGACAGTAATGGCTACACCTTC
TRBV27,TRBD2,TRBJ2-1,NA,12,CASRLAVNEQFF,TGTGCCAGCAGACTAGCGGTCAATGAGCAGTTCTTC
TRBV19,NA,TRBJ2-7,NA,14,CASSMVGVGHEQYF,TGTGCCAGTAGTATGGTAGGGGTTGGCCACGAGCAGTACTTC
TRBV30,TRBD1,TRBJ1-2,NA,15,CAWDPTGTGDGGYTF,TGTGCCTGGGATCCTACTGGGACAGGGGATGGTGGCTACACCTTC
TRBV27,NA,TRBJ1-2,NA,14,CASKRGKANYGYTF,TGTGCCAGCAAAAGGGGGAAAGCTAACTATGGCTACACCTTC
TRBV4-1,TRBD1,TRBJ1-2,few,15,CASSQVFKGAEGYTF,TGCGCCAGCAGCCAAGTATTTAAGGGGGCGGAAGGCTACACCTTC
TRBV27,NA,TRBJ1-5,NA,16,CASSLYSGSSNQPQHF,TGTGCCAGCAGTTTATATTCGGGGAGTAGCAATCAGCCCCAGCATTTT
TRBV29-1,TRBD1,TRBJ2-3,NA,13,CSARGQGTDTQYF,TGCAGCGCAAGGGGACAGGGCACAGATACGCAGTATTTT
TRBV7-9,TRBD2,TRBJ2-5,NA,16,CASSSPLADVQETQYF,TGTGCCAGCAGCTCCCCACTAGCGGATGTCCAAGAGACCCAGTACTTC
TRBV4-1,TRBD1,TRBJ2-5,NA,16,CASSQDLGRGLETQYF,TGCGCCAGCAGCCAAGATTTAGGCAGGGGGCTTGAGACCCAGTACTTC
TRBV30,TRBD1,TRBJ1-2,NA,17,CAWSRGDSLAFLDGYTF,TGTGCCTGGAGTAGGGGGGACAGTTTGGCGTTTTTAGATGGCTACACCTTC
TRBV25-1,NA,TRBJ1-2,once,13,CASSEFYQNGYTF,TGTGCCAGCAGTGAATTTTACCAGAATGGCTACACCTTC
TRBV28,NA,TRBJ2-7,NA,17,CASSYPLGRELSYEQYF,TGTGCCAGCAGCTACCCGCTGGGCAGGGAACTGTCCTACGAGCAGTACTTC